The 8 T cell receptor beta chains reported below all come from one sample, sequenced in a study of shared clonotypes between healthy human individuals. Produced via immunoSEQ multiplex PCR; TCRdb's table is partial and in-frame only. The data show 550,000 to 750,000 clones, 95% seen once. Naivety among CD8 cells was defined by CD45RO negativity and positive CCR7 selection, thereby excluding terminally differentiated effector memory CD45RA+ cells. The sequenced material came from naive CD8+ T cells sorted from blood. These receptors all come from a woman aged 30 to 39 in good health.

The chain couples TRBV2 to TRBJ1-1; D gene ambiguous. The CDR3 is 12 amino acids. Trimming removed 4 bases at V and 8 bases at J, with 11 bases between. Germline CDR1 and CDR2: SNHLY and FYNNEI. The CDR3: CASSGRGAEAFF. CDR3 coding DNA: TGTGCCAGCAGTGGGAGAGGAGCCGAAGCTTTCTTT.

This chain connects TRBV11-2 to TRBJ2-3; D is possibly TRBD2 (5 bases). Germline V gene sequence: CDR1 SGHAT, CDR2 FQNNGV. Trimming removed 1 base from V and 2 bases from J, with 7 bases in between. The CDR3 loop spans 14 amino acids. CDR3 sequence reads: CASSLGGITDTQYF. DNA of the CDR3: TGTGCCAGCAGCTTAGGAGGGATCACAGATACGCAGTATTTT.

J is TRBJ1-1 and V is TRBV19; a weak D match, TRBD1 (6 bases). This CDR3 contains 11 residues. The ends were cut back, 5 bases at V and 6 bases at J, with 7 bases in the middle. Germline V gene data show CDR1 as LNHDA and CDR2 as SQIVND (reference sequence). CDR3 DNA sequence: TGTGCCAGTAGTCAGGGGCCTGAAGCTTTCTTT. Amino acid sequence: CASSQGPEAFF.

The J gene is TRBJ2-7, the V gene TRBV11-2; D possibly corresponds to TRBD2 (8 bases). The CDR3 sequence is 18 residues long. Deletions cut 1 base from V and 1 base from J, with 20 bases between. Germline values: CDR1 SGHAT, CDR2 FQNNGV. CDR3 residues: CASSLVRGERESSYEQYF. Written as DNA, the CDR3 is TGTGCCAGCAGCTTAGTCAGGGGGGAGCGGGAGTCATCCTACGAGCAGTACTTC.

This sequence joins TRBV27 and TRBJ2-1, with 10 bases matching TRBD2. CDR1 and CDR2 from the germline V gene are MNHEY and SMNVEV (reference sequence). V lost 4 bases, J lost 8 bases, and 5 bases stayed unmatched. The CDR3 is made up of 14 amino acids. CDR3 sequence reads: CASSSGLATDEQFF. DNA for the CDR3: TGTGCCAGCAGTTCGGGACTAGCGACGGATGAGCAGTTCTTC.

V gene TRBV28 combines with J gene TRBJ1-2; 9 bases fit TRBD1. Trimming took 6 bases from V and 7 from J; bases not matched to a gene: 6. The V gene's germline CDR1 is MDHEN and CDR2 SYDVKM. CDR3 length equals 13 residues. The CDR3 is CASSPTGGTGYTF. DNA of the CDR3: TGTGCCAGCAGCCCGACAGGGGGGACTGGCTACACCTTC.

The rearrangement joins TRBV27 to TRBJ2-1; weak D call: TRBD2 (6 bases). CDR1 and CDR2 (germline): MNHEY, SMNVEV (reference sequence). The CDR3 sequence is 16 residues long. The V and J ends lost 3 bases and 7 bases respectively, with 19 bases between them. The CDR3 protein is CASSLASWGAGNEQFF. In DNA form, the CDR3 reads TGTGCCAGCAGTTTGGCATCATGGGGCGCGGGAAATGAGCAGTTCTTC.

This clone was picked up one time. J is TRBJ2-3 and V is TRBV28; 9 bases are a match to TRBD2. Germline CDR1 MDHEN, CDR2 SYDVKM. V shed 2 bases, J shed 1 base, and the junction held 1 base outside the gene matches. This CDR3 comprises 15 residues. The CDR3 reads CASSLLAGRTDTQYF. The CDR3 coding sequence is TGTGCCAGCAGTTTACTAGCGGGGCGCACAGATACGCAGTATTTT.